The following is a T cell receptor beta chain sequence with its context. This clone has ten or more counts. Its antigen is still unknown. Nothing much larger sits one base from this clone, and base qualities are not available. The V end loses 2 bases and the J end loses 6 bases, and a stretch of 9 bases separates them. From cysteine to phenylalanine, the CDR3 is 13 amino acids long. Only CDR3 DNA is held: 39 bases, read in frame from base 1. These data belong to a study of metastatic and nonmetastatic thyroid tumors (dated by TCRdb to the early 2020s). The study in broad terms: Repertoires from peripheral blood and from tumor or nodule tissue samples of malignant and benign thyroid patients were compared.

Library preparation was by PCR. Sequencing was carried out with an Illumina HiSeq 4000. High-throughput sequencing was used to profile the CDR3 region of the TCR beta-chain in every patient. The published analysis was carried out like this. The researchers built a classifier to tell apart papillary thyroid cancer patients with distant metastasis, based on CDR3 differences among clinicopathological groups. To measure repertoire diversity the researchers used the Shannon index, while the Morisita-Horn index served to gauge how similar the tumor and blood repertoires were. TCRdb passed the public sequencing reads through fastp at Q25 and MiXCR, retaining productive beta sequences. For this entry, the V and J calls and clone size follow TCRdb and not the study's own pipeline. Recorded for this sample are about 33,000 clones; around 17% of them occurred a single time. Roughly an eighth of the sample rests with the top ten.

Broader findings and caveats from the paper: TCR beta diversity was reported as significantly higher in malignant tumors than in benign nodules, in both blood and tumor samples.

None of the patients had been given any treatment before thyroid surgery. Patient clinical samples collected from the early 2010s to the late 2010s were retrospectively analysed using T-cell receptor beta sequencing. The sequence is built from TRBV12-3 or TRBV12-4 and TRBJ2-3, with the D call perhaps TRBD1 or TRBD2, as 5 bases match in each case. Sequencing was carried out using blood. The sequence derives from a male donor with papillary thyroid cancer or a benign thyroid nodule (not recorded which). Some clones in this sample may be carry-over from other donors' samples. The DNA sequence reads TGTGCCAGCAGTTTAAGGGACCGCGATACGCAGTATTTT. Its amino acids are CASSLRDRDTQYF.